Each of the 17 T cell receptor beta chains below was sequenced from the same sample in a study of blood T cell repertoires in COVID-19. Libraries were prepared by immunoSEQ multiplex PCR; TCRdb keeps only in-frame clonotypes and omits some of them. The sample has around 250,000 clones; roughly nine tenths are singletons. The sequenced sample was peripheral blood. These receptors all stem from an older woman who had recovered from COVID-19.

The genes are TRBV10-3 and TRBJ2-7; 7 bases agree with TRBD2. CDR1 is ENHRY, CDR2 SYGVKD, per germline. CDR3 length equals 14 residues. Germline trimming cut 4 bases from V and 0 bases from J; bases unmatched to any gene: 3. The CDR3 sequence: CAISASGTSYEQYF. The DNA of the CDR3 is TGTGCCATCAGTGCGAGCGGGACCTCCTACGAGCAGTACTTC.

The chain is built from TRBV5-4 and TRBJ1-3, with D possibly TRBD1 on 6 matching bases. The CDR3 contains 15 residues. Germline loops: CDR1 SGHNT, CDR2 YYREEE (reference sequence). Trimming left V 5 bases short and J 0 bases short, with 12 bases between. In DNA form, the CDR3 reads TGTGCCAGCAGTTACGGGACACTCTCTGGAAACACCATATATTTT. It is translated as CASSYGTLSGNTIYF.

The gene calls are TRBV4-2 and TRBJ2-1; 8 bases match TRBD2. Looked up from germline, CDR1 is LGHNA and CDR2 is YNFKEQ. J was trimmed by 5 bases and V by 1 base; bases with no gene match: 7. This CDR3 has 16 amino acids. The CDR3 sequence: CASSQVKAGVDNEQFF. The CDR3 bases are TGTGCCAGCAGCCAAGTAAAAGCGGGGGTAGACAATGAGCAGTTCTTC.

The V gene is TRBV28, the J gene TRBJ2-7; 8 bases are shared with TRBD2. The V gene's germline CDR1 is MDHEN and CDR2 SYDVKM. Unmatched junction bases numbered 9, after V lost 8 bases and J lost 3 bases. The CDR3 totals 14 residues. CDR3 sequence reads: CASGLSGAYYEQYF. The CDR3 region has the DNA TGTGCCAGCGGGCTTAGCGGGGCCTACTACGAGCAGTACTTC.

The genes are TRBV18 and TRBJ2-5; 11 bases align to TRBD2. V lost 3 bases and J lost 5; bases outside the gene matches: 11. CDR1 KGHSH and CDR2 LQKENI come from the germline V gene. This CDR3 comprises 17 residues. Written as DNA, the CDR3 is TGTGCCAGCTCACCTGCGACTAGCGGGACGGGCGGGGAGACCCAGTACTTC. The encoded protein is CASSPATSGTGGETQYF.

The genes are TRBV10-3 and TRBJ2-3; perhaps TRBD1 as D (7 bases). V was trimmed by 2 bases and J by 6 bases, leaving 15 bases between them. Germline V gene sequence: CDR1 ENHRY, CDR2 SYGVKD. The CDR3 is 15 amino acids. The CDR3 is CAISEVGGGADTQYF. CDR3 sequence (DNA): TGTGCCATCAGTGAGGTAGGAGGGGGCGCGGATACGCAGTATTTT.

This clone was seen a handful of times. The genes are TRBV18 and TRBJ2-2, with a tentative D call TRBD1 (5 bases). CDR1 is KGHSH, CDR2 LQKENI, per germline. The CDR3 runs to 15 residues. The germline V and J ends were trimmed by 6 bases and 0 bases, with 11 bases remaining between them. Here the CDR3 DNA reads TGTGCCAGCTCGCCCACAGGATCGAACACCGGGGAGCTGTTTTTT. Encoded protein: CASSPTGSNTGELFF.

This chain joins TRBV19 and TRBJ2-2; TRBD2 matches 9 bases. The trim removed 6 bases at V and 0 bases at J, leaving 11 bases unmatched. CDR1 is LNHDA and CDR2 is SQIVND in the germline V gene (reference sequence). This CDR3 contains 18 residues. In DNA form, the CDR3 reads TGTGCCAGTAGCAAAGCTGATAGCGGGGGACCGAACACCGGGGAGCTGTTTTTT. Translated: CASSKADSGGPNTGELFF.

J is TRBJ2-2 and V is TRBV7-2, with 12 nucleotides matching TRBD1. The V gene end was trimmed by 1 base and the J gene end by 7 bases; junction bases not matched to a gene: 7. Germline CDR1 SGHTA, CDR2 FQGNSA. The CDR3 is 17 amino acids. This CDR3 reads CASSLGAGTGGIGELFF. The DNA for the CDR3 is TGTGCCAGCAGCTTAGGCGCCGGGACAGGGGGCATCGGGGAGCTGTTTTTT.

The chain has TRBV7-9 and TRBJ1-4; 7 bases are shared with TRBD1. The germline V gene has CDR1 SEHNR and CDR2 FQNEAQ (reference sequence). This CDR3 contains 19 residues. V was pared by 3 bases and J by 0 bases, with 13 bases of the junction left unmatched. In DNA form, the CDR3 reads TGTGCCAGCAGCTTGGACGGGACAGACTTACTTGCAACTAATGAAAAACTGTTTTTT. Its translation is CASSLDGTDLLATNEKLFF.

The rearrangement links TRBV28 to TRBJ2-7; TRBD2 might be the D (6 bases). Trimming shortened V by 7 bases and J by 5 bases, and 21 bases separated the two germline ends. The CDR3 totals 15 residues. In germline, CDR1 is MDHEN, CDR2 SYDVKM. The chain's CDR3 is CASIPLRGSSDEQYF. The CDR3, as DNA: TGTGCCAGCATCCCTCTCCGGGGGTCCAGCGACGAGCAGTACTTC.

The chain carries TRBV3-1 (or the pseudogene TRBV3-2) and TRBJ1-1; TRBD1 is a possible D gene (6 bases). The CDR3 runs to 15 residues. Germline-derived CDR1 and CDR2 are LGHDT and YNNKEL (reference sequence). Trimming shortened V by 1 base and J by 2 bases, and 11 bases separated the two germline ends. The CDR3 DNA is TGTGCCAGCAGCCAAGCAGGGGCTCTCAACACTGAAGCTTTCTTT. Protein: CASSQAGALNTEAFF.

The J gene is TRBJ2-1, the V gene TRBV5-6; tentatively, D is TRBD1 (6 bases). Germline V gives CDR1 SGHDT, CDR2 YYEEEE. Trimming pared 3 bases from V and 6 bases from J, leaving 10 bases between. The CDR3 is 13 amino acids. CDR3 sequence (DNA): TGTGCCAGCAGCTCCGGGACAAGCAATGAGCAGTTCTTC. It specifies CASSSGTSNEQFF.

The V call is TRBV5-1, the J call TRBJ2-1; a possible D gene is TRBD2 (6 bases). This CDR3 contains 14 residues. Germline CDR1 reads SGHRS; CDR2 reads YFSETQ. V was shortened by 5 bases and J by 6 bases, with 15 bases between the two germline ends. The CDR3 protein is CASRSGFSANEQFF. Here the CDR3 DNA reads TGCGCCAGCAGAAGCGGGTTTTCGGCCAATGAGCAGTTCTTC.

V usage is TRBV6-2 or TRBV6-3 and J usage is TRBJ2-3; a possible D gene is TRBD2 (6 bases). This CDR3 is built from 13 residues. CDR1 is MNHEY and CDR2 is SVGEGT in the germline V gene. Deletions cut 4 bases from V and 6 bases from J, with 11 bases between. The CDR3 reads CASSFGGMDTQYF. DNA for the CDR3: TGTGCCAGCAGTTTCGGCGGGATGGATACGCAGTATTTT.

The gene calls are TRBV3-1 (or the pseudogene TRBV3-2) and TRBJ2-7; D perhaps matches TRBD2 (7 bases). Germline values: CDR1 LGHDT, CDR2 YNNKEL (reference sequence). With 0 bases removed from V and 4 bases from J, the gap between germline ends came to 13 bases. This CDR3 contains 15 residues. As DNA, the CDR3 is TGTGCCAGCAGCCAAGAGGTGGGGGGGCTATACGAGCAGTACTTC. It yields the protein CASSQEVGGLYEQYF.

CDR3: CASRRQGENTEAFF. In DNA, the CDR3 is TGTGCCAGCAGGAGACAGGGGGAAAACACTGAAGCTTTCTTT. V usage is TRBV6-5 and J usage is TRBJ1-1; TRBD1 agrees at 9 bases. The CDR3 extends over 14 amino acids. V was clipped by 6 bases and J by 2 bases; unmatched bases: 4. Germline CDR1 and CDR2: MNHEY and SVGAGI.